The 2 T cell receptor beta chains listed next were all sequenced from one sample in a study of blood T cell repertoires in COVID-19. The protocol was immunoSEQ multiplex PCR, while the TCRdb copy is restricted to in-frame clones and leaves out a portion. The repertoire holds 270,000 or so clones, with 80% to 90% as singletons. Sequenced sample: peripheral blood. The receptors come from a man in his forties with acute or convalescent COVID-19.

The chain employs TRBV2 and TRBJ2-7; 7 bases fit TRBD1. CDR1 is SNHLY and CDR2 is FYNNEI in the germline V gene. The CDR3 contains 13 residues. V was clipped by 6 bases and J by 5 bases; unmatched bases: 7. The CDR3 DNA follows: TGTGCCAGCAGATCGACAGGGAGCCACGAGCAGTACTTC. As protein: CASRSTGSHEQYF.

In this sample, this clone turned up once. V gene TRBV19 combines with J gene TRBJ1-2, with D unresolved. The ends were cut back, 7 bases at V and 3 bases at J, with 9 bases in the middle. CDR3 length equals 12 residues. Germline loops: CDR1 LNHDA, CDR2 SQIVND (reference sequence). The CDR3 spells CASKNGDYGYTF. The CDR3 coding sequence is TGTGCCAGTAAGAACGGGGACTATGGCTACACCTTC.